A selection of T cell receptor beta chains follows, all from one sample in a study of cytomegalovirus exposure and HLA in healthy donors. Repertoires were generated with immunoSEQ multiplex PCR, while TCRdb's copy carries only in-frame clones and drops some. The profile covers 150,000 to 170,000 clones, with roughly three quarters appearing a single time and roughly 13% taken by the ten largest. The sample was PBMCs. The receptor set was obtained from a young man in good health and CMV-seropositive. The CDR3 runs from the conserved cysteine through the conserved F or W. The order of the fields is V gene, J gene, D gene, clone size, CDR3 DNA, CDR3 protein. A D gene is named only where the DNA matches it firmly. Not every row has a clone size; where given, it reads once, few, many or a size class.

V gene: TRBV11-2
J gene: TRBJ2-3
D gene: TRBD2
clone size: -
CDR3 DNA: TGTGCCAGCAGCTTGAGTATAGGCGGGAGTGCAGATACGCAGTATTTT
CDR3 protein: CASSLSIGGSADTQYF

V gene: TRBV6-6
J gene: TRBJ2-5
D gene: TRBD2
clone size: -
CDR3 DNA: TGTGCCAGTGAAAGTTGGACTAGCGGAAAAGAGACCCAGTACTTC
CDR3 protein: CASESWTSGKETQYF

V gene: TRBV29-1
J gene: TRBJ2-1
D gene: TRBD2
clone size: -
CDR3 DNA: TGCAGCGTTGGCGGTCTAGCGGGAGCGGGCTCCTACAATGAGCAGTTCTTC
CDR3 protein: CSVGGLAGAGSYNEQFF

V gene: TRBV4-2
J gene: TRBJ2-5
D gene: TRBD2
clone size: few
CDR3 DNA: TGTGCCAGCAGCCAAGAGCTAGCGGGAGCTCGGGAGACCCAGTACTTC
CDR3 protein: CASSQELAGARETQYF

V gene: TRBV18
J gene: TRBJ2-1
D gene: -
clone size: -
CDR3 DNA: TGTGCCAGCTCATCCCAGGGTGATGAGCAGTTCTTC
CDR3 protein: CASSSQGDEQFF

V gene: TRBV27
J gene: TRBJ2-1
D gene: TRBD2
clone size: -
CDR3 DNA: TGTGCCAGCAGTTTGCTGCCTAGCGGGAGGGATGAGCAGTTCTTC
CDR3 protein: CASSLLPSGRDEQFF

V gene: TRBV11-3
J gene: TRBJ2-1
D gene: TRBD2
clone size: -
CDR3 DNA: TGTGCCAGCAGCACAAGCGGGAGCTCCTACAATGAGCAGTTCTTC
CDR3 protein: CASSTSGSSYNEQFF

V gene: TRBV28
J gene: TRBJ2-1
D gene: TRBD2
clone size: -
CDR3 DNA: TGTGCCAGCAGTTCTCCGACTAGCGGTTCTGGGAGGCAGTTCTTC
CDR3 protein: CASSSPTSGSGRQFF

V gene: TRBV6-1
J gene: TRBJ2-3
D gene: -
clone size: -
CDR3 DNA: TGTGCCATCTATAACCCGAGGGGGGGGTATACGCAGTATTTT
CDR3 protein: CAIYNPRGGYTQYF

V gene: TRBV7-2
J gene: TRBJ1-1
D gene: -
clone size: -
CDR3 DNA: TGTGCCAGCAGCTTAGTGCAGGCTGGGACTGAAGCTTTCTTT
CDR3 protein: CASSLVQAGTEAFF

V gene: TRBV7-9
J gene: TRBJ1-1
D gene: -
clone size: -
CDR3 DNA: TGTGCCAGCAGCTTGGGGGGGGGTGCTGAAGCTTTCTTT
CDR3 protein: CASSLGGGAEAFF

V gene: TRBV5-1
J gene: TRBJ2-1
D gene: -
clone size: -
CDR3 DNA: TGCGCCAGCAGCTTGGAGGGACCCGGGGGTGAGCAGTTCTTC
CDR3 protein: CASSLEGPGGEQFF

V gene: TRBV7-2
J gene: TRBJ2-7
D gene: TRBD2
clone size: -
CDR3 DNA: TGTGCCAGCAGCTTAGCGTCTAGCGGAGCCTACGAGCAGTACTTC
CDR3 protein: CASSLASSGAYEQYF

V gene: TRBV5-8
J gene: TRBJ1-4
D gene: -
clone size: -
CDR3 DNA: TGTGCCAGCAGCTTGGTCGTTGGCAGGGGTAATGAAAAACTGTTTTTT
CDR3 protein: CASSLVVGRGNEKLFF

V gene: TRBV7-8
J gene: TRBJ2-7
D gene: TRBD1
clone size: -
CDR3 DNA: TGTGCCAGCAGGGACAGGGGCTACGAGCAGTACTTC
CDR3 protein: CASRDRGYEQYF

V gene: TRBV5-8
J gene: TRBJ2-7
D gene: TRBD2
clone size: -
CDR3 DNA: TGTGCCAGCAGCTGGGGGACTAGCGGGAGTTACGAGCAGTACTTC
CDR3 protein: CASSWGTSGSYEQYF

V gene: TRBV7-8
J gene: TRBJ2-2
D gene: TRBD2
clone size: -
CDR3 DNA: TGTGCCAGCAGCAAGAGACTAGCGTCGAACACCGGGGAGCTGTTTTTT
CDR3 protein: CASSKRLASNTGELFF